This entry concerns a single T cell receptor beta chain. The data belong to a study of control samples from healthy donors and cancer patients. Data came from immunoSEQ multiplex PCR; TCRdb stores just in-frame clones and leaves some out. The table lists around 75,000 clones, 84% of them singletons. This receptor was identified in a man in his forties or fifties in good health. The specimen sequenced was blood.

The CDR3 nucleotides are TGTGCCAGCGGACTGGGAGAAACTGAAGCTTTCTTT. This gives the protein CASGLGETEAFF. The rearrangement links TRBV6-5 to TRBJ1-1, with unresolved D. The CDR3 spans 12 residues. Between the trimmed V and J ends, which lost 8 bases and 5 bases, there was a span of 12 bases. Germline V gene sequence: CDR1 MNHEY, CDR2 SVGAGI.